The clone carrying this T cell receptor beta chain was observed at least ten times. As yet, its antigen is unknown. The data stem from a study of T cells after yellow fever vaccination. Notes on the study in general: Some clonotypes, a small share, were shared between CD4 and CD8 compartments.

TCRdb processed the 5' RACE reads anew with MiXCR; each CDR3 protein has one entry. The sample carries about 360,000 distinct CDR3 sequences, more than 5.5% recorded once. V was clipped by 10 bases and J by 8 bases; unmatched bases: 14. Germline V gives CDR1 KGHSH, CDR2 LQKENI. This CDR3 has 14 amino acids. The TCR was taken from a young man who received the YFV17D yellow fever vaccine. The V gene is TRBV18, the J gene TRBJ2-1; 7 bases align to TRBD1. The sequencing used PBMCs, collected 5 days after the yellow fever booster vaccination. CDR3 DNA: TGTGCCACCCAGCAGGGGGTGGCGAGGGATGAGCAGTTCTTC. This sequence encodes CATQQGVARDEQFF.